This T cell receptor (beta chain) was documented in a study of Graves' ophthalmopathy and Graves' hyperthyroidism. Study findings and constraints: In blood, most expanded thyroid clonotypes above 0.001 frequency were also detected. The model predicted progression of ophthalmopathy with a sensitivity of roughly 66%, and its specificity was approximately 77%.

Amplified TCR beta CDR3 regions were obtained using RNA transcripts as template. First-round RT-PCR relied on HTBI primers, and a second-round multiplex PCR came next. TCRdb passed the multiplex PCR reads through MiXCR, listing each CDR3 protein once. The sample holds 900,000 to 1,200,000 distinct CDR3 sequences, 35% to 40% seen once. Germline-derived CDR1 and CDR2 are LNHNV and YYDKDF (reference sequence). Trimming at V came to 0 bases and at J to 3 bases, leaving 16 bases not matched to a gene. The CDR3 contains 19 residues. On this clonotype itself: Its antigen is undetermined.

Among the exclusions were patients with other autoimmune diseases, uncontrolled infections, pregnancy or lactation. Orbital computed tomography, together with clinical symptoms, serum thyroxine, TRAb and thyroid ultrasound, was used for diagnosis. The TCR sequence derives from an adult man with Graves' hyperthyroidism. The sequenced sample consisted of peripheral blood or thyroid tissue (not recorded which). The gene calls are TRBV15 and TRBJ1-1; 7 bases match TRBD1. The CDR3 coding sequence is TGTGCCACCAGCAGAGATCAAGGGACAGTTTGGGAGCAGTACACTGAAGCTTTCTTT. It is translated as CATSRDQGTVWEQYTEAFF.